A single T cell receptor (beta chain) is shown here with its context. The table came from immunoSEQ multiplex PCR; TCRdb's copy has only in-frame clones and leaves some out. The sample shows some 70,000 clones, less than 97% of them seen only once. This entry belongs to a study of technical replicates of blood from a few donors. This CDR3 is 16 amino acids long. V trimming: 2 bases; J trimming: 8 bases; junction bases outside the gene matches: 10. CDR1 and CDR2 from the germline V gene are SEHNR and FQNEAQ (reference sequence). This chain uses TRBV7-9 with TRBJ2-1, with TRBD1 matching 9 bases. The sequencing input was T cells isolated from PBMCs. The sequence was obtained from a human donor in good health. The CDR3 is CASSLTDRGWVDEQFF. The CDR3 DNA follows: TGTGCCAGCAGCTTAACGGACAGGGGTTGGGTCGATGAGCAGTTCTTC.